This is a list of T cell receptor beta chains from one sample in a study of T cell responses to AZD1222 COVID-19 vaccine. TCRdb keeps only in-frame clones here, not all; method: immunoSEQ multiplex PCR. The table records 100,000 to 150,000 clones, 75% to 95% of them present only once. Sequences were derived from peripheral blood, sampled 28 days after the second AZD1222 dose. The receptors come from an adult who received the AZD1222 COVID-19 vaccine. Each CDR3 is given without its conserved first and last residue. Each record gives: V gene, J gene, CDR3 protein.

v_call: TRBV11-2; j_call: TRBJ2-1; cdr3_aa: ASSPYNEQF
v_call: TRBV5-1; j_call: TRBJ2-1; cdr3_aa: ASSPTSGSLVEQF
v_call: TRBV29-1; j_call: TRBJ1-2; cdr3_aa: SALPDRSNYGYT
v_call: TRBV2; j_call: TRBJ1-6; cdr3_aa: ASRWDRGGGSYNSPLH
v_call: TRBV10-3; j_call: TRBJ2-5; cdr3_aa: AIRAGSTQETQY
v_call: TRBV4-2; j_call: TRBJ1-5; cdr3_aa: ASSPGGTGGRPQH
v_call: TRBV5-1; j_call: TRBJ2-5; cdr3_aa: ASSTRDRGYQETQY
v_call: TRBV7-8; j_call: TRBJ1-5; cdr3_aa: ASSLSPNQPQH
v_call: TRBV5-1; j_call: TRBJ2-5; cdr3_aa: ASSAQGQETQY
v_call: TRBV6-6; j_call: TRBJ1-2; cdr3_aa: ASTLAPATNYGYT
v_call: TRBV7-9; j_call: TRBJ1-3; cdr3_aa: ASSFLGQSSGNTIY
v_call: TRBV5-1; j_call: TRBJ2-3; cdr3_aa: ARGDRRDTQY
v_call: TRBV2; j_call: TRBJ2-3; cdr3_aa: ASSGTSGSTDTQY
v_call: TRBV11-2; j_call: TRBJ1-4; cdr3_aa: ASSLDWRGQEKLF
v_call: TRBV9; j_call: TRBJ2-1; cdr3_aa: ASSSGTAVRNEQF
v_call: TRBV10-3; j_call: TRBJ2-1; cdr3_aa: AIRSGTSGGPINEQF
v_call: TRBV30; j_call: TRBJ1-2; cdr3_aa: AWTGRAARLLGGYT
v_call: TRBV11-2; j_call: TRBJ1-2; cdr3_aa: ASSLVGGRDGYT
v_call: TRBV6-5; j_call: TRBJ1-2; cdr3_aa: ASGINRGLYGYT
v_call: TRBV2; j_call: TRBJ1-2; cdr3_aa: ASSHRDPTGGYT
v_call: TRBV11-2; j_call: TRBJ2-7; cdr3_aa: ASSPLQGTRYEQY
v_call: TRBV30; j_call: TRBJ1-5; cdr3_aa: AWSVTGTHQPQH
v_call: TRBV2; j_call: TRBJ1-5; cdr3_aa: ASSEEGPGRQPQH
v_call: TRBV19; j_call: TRBJ2-6; cdr3_aa: ASSVFPGRVSSGANVLT
v_call: TRBV7-9; j_call: TRBJ2-2; cdr3_aa: ASSLTGQARRFAGELF
v_call: TRBV3-1/TRBV3-2; j_call: TRBJ2-3; cdr3_aa: ASSLTDTQY
v_call: TRBV12-3/TRBV12-4; j_call: TRBJ1-4; cdr3_aa: ASSSSRKEKLF